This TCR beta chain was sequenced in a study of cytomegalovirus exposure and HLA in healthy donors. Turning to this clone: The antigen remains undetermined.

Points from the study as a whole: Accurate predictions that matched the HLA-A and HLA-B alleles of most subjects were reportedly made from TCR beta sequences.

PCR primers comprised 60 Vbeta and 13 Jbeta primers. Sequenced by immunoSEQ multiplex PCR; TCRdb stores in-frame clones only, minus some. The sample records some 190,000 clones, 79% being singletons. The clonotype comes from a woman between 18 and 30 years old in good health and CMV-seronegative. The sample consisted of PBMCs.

DNA of the CDR3: TGTGCCAGCAGTCCAACGGGACAGTGGAATCAGCCCCAGCATTTT. Translation gives CASSPTGQWNQPQHF. The chain joins TRBV6-6 to TRBJ1-5; 7 nucleotides match TRBD1. The V gene's germline CDR1 is MNHNY and CDR2 SVGAGI (reference sequence). This CDR3 contains 15 residues. Trimming removed 5 bases from V and 4 bases from J; junction bases left unmatched: 8.